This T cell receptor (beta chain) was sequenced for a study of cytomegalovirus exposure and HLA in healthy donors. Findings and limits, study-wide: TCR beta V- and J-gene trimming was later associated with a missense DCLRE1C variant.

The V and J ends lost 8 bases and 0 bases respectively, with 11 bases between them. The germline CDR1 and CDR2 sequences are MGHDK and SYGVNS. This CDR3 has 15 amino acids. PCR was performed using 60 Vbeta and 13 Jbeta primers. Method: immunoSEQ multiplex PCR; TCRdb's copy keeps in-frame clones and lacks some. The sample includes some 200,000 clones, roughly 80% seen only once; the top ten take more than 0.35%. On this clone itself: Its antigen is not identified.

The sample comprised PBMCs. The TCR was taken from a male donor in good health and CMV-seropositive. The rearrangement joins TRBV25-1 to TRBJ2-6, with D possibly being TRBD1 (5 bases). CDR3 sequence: CASGRGLSGANVLTF. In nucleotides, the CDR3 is TGTGCCAGCGGTAGGGGTCTCTCTGGGGCCAACGTCCTGACTTTC.